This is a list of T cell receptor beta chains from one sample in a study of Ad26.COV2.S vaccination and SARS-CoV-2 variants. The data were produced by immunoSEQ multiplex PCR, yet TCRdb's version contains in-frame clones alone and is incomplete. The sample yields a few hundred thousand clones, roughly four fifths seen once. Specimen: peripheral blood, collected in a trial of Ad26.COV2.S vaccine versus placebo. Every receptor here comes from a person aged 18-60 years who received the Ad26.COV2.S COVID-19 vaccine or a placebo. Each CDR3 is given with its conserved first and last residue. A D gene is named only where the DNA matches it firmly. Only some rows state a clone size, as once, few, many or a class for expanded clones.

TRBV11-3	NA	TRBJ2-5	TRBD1	TGTGCCAGCACCTCACGGGACAGGGGTTTTCTTGTAGAGACCCAGTACTTC	CASTSRDRGFLVETQYF
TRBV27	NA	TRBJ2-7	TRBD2	TGTGCCAGCACCCCTGGGGGAGGGAGGGACGAGCAGTACTTC	CASTPGGGRDEQYF
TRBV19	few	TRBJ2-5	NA	TGTGCCAGTAGTAAAGGGGGAGGAGGGGGAGAGACCCAGTACTTC	CASSKGGGGGETQYF
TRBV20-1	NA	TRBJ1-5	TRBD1	TGCAGTGCTAGTAGAACAGGGGTAGGGAATCAGCCCCAGCATTTT	CSASRTGVGNQPQHF
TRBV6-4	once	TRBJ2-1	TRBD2	TGTGCCAGCAGTGAGGGCGGGGGGGCCGATGAGCAGTTCTTC	CASSEGGGADEQFF
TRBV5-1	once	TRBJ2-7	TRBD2	TGCGCCAGCAGCTTGGAGACTAGCGGACTACGCGAGCAGTACTTC	CASSLETSGLREQYF
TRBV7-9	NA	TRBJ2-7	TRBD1	TGTGCCAGCAGCTTAGGATTCACAGGGGCCCAGATTGAGCAGTACTTC	CASSLGFTGAQIEQYF
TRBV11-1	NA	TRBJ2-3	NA	TGTGCCAGCAGCTCCCTTGGCGGGACAGATACGCAGTATTTT	CASSSLGGTDTQYF
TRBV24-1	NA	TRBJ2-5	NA	TGTGCCACCAGTGATCCGCAGGGGTTTCAAGAGACCCAGTACTTC	CATSDPQGFQETQYF
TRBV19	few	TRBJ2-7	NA	TGTGCCAGTAGTATAGCGGGGGCTTCCTACGAGCAGTACTTC	CASSIAGASYEQYF
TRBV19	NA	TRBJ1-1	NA	TGTGCCAGTAGTTTTTCCCCGGGCGGTGGCACTGAAGCTTTCTTT	CASSFSPGGGTEAFF
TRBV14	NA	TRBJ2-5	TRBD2	TGTGCCAGCAGCCGGACTAGCGGGCGGGAGACCCAGTACTTC	CASSRTSGRETQYF
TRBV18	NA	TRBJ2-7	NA	TGTGCCAGCTCACCACCGACCCCTGGGGCCTACGAGCAGTACTTC	CASSPPTPGAYEQYF
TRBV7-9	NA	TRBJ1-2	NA	TGTGCCAGCCGGACGGACGACAACTATGGCTACACCTTC	CASRTDDNYGYTF
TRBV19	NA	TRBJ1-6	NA	TGTGCCAGTAGTATACGTCTAAATTCACCCCTCCACTTT	CASSIRLNSPLHF
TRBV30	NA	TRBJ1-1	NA	TGTGCCTGGAGGACGGCGATGAACACTGAAGCTTTCTTT	CAWRTAMNTEAFF
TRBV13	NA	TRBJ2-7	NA	TGTGCCAGCAGCTTAGGGAGCGGTGGGGACGAGCAGTACTTC	CASSLGSGGDEQYF
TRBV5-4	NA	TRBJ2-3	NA	TGTGCCAGCAGCTTGGGCCGTGATACGCAGTATTTT	CASSLGRDTQYF
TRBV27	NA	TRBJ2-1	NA	TGTGCCAGCAGTTTAGAAGGTAATGAGCAGTTCTTC	CASSLEGNEQFF
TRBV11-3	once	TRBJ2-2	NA	TGTGCCAGCAGCTTAGATAGTCAGCGGACCGGGGAGCTGTTTTTT	CASSLDSQRTGELFF
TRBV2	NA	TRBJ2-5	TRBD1	TGTGCCAGCAGTCGGGACAGCCAAGAGACCCAGTACTTC	CASSRDSQETQYF
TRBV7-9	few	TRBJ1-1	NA	TGTGCCAGCAGCCAGTACACTGAAGCTTTCTTT	CASSQYTEAFF
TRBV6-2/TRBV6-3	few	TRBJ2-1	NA	TGTGCCAGCAGTTACGGAGAGGGAAGTTACAATGAGCAGTTCTTC	CASSYGEGSYNEQFF
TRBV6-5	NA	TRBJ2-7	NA	TGTGCCAGCAGTACCGGGGGTCGCGAGCAGTACTTC	CASSTGGREQYF
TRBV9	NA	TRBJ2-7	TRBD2	TGTGCCAGCACCCGTGCTAGCGGGATCGACGAGCAGTACTTC	CASTRASGIDEQYF
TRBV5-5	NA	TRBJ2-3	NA	TGTGCCAGCAGCCGCTGGGGGGATAGCACAGATACGCAGTATTTT	CASSRWGDSTDTQYF
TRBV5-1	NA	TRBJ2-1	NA	TGCGCCAGCAGCTTGCAGGGTAGGCACAATGAGCAGTTCTTC	CASSLQGRHNEQFF
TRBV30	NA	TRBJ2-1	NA	TGTGCCTGGTCTGAGCTGAATGAGCAGTTCTTC	CAWSELNEQFF
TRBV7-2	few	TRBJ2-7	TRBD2	TGTGCCAGCAGCGGCGCGGGGGGCGGCTACGAGCAGTACTTC	CASSGAGGGYEQYF
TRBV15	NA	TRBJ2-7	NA	TGTGCCACCAGATGGGGTTACGAGCAGTACTTC	CATRWGYEQYF
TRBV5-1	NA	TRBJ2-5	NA	TGCGCCAGCAGCTTGATTCCGGGGATAGAAGAGACCCAGTACTTC	CASSLIPGIEETQYF
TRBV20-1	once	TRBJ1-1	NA	TGCAGTGCTCTTACACGGGGGGAAGCTTTCTTT	CSALTRGEAFF
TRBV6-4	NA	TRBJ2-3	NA	TGTGCCAGCAGTGCCTATCCGGCAGAGGGAGATACGCAGTATTTT	CASSAYPAEGDTQYF
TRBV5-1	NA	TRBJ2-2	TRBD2	TGCGCCAGCAGCCGCCAGACTAGCGGAGCGGGGTACACCGGGGAGCTGTTTTTT	CASSRQTSGAGYTGELFF
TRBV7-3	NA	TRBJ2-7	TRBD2	TGTGCCAGCAGTGAATTACCGGGACTAGCGACCTACGAGCAGTACTTC	CASSELPGLATYEQYF
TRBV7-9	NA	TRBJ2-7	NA	TGTGCCAGCAGCCCGAGACCAGGACACTACGAGCAGTACTTC	CASSPRPGHYEQYF
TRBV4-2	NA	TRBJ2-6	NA	TGTGCCAGCAGCCAGAGATCGGTAGAGGCCAACGTCCTGACTTTC	CASSQRSVEANVLTF
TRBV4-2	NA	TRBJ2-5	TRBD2	TGTGCCAGCAGCCACATAGCGGGAGGGGGGGAGACCCAGTACTTC	CASSHIAGGGETQYF
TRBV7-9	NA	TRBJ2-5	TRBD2	TGTGCCAGCAGCCGGCATAGCGGGGGGGCTGAGACCCAGTACTTC	CASSRHSGGAETQYF
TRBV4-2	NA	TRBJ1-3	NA	TGTGCCAGCAGCCAAGACCCCTTAGGGTCTGGAAACACCATATATTTT	CASSQDPLGSGNTIYF
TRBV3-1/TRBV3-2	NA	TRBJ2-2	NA	TGTGCCAGCAGCCAACCAGACCCGGGGGACACCCCGAACACCGGGGAGCTGTTTTTT	CASSQPDPGDTPNTGELFF
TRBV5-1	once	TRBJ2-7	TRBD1	TGCGCCAGCGGAAAGGGACAGGGGACCTACGAGCAGTACTTC	CASGKGQGTYEQYF
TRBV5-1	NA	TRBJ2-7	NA	TGCGCCAGCAGCTTCAGGGGGGACTACGAGCAGTACTTC	CASSFRGDYEQYF
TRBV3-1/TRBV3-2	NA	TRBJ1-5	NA	TGTGCCAGCAGCCAAGATCTGAATCAGCCCCAGCATTTT	CASSQDLNQPQHF
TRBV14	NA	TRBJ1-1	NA	TGTGCCAGCAGCCAAGACAGACAGAACACTGAAGCTTTCTTT	CASSQDRQNTEAFF